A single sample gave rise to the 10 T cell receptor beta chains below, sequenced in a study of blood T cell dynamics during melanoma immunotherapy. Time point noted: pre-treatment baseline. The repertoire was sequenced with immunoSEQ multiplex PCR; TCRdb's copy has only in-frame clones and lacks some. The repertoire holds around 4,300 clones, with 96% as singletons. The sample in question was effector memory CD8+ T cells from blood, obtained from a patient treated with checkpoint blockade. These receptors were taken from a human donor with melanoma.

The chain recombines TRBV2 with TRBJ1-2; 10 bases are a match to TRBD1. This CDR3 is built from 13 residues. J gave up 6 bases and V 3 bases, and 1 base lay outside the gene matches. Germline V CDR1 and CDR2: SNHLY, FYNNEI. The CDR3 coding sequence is TGTGCCAGCAGTGACGGGACAGGGGATGGCTACACCTTC. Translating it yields CASSDGTGDGYTF.

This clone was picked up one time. In DNA, the CDR3 is TGTGCCAGCAGCGTAGCGGTGGGGACGAACTACGAGCAGTACTTC. It specifies CASSVAVGTNYEQYF. The chain combines TRBV9 with TRBJ2-7, with D perhaps being TRBD1 or TRBD2 (5 bases each). CDR3 size: 15 residues. In germline, CDR1 is SGDLS, CDR2 YYNGEE. Trimming shortened V by 0 bases and J by 3 bases, and 13 bases separated the two germline ends.

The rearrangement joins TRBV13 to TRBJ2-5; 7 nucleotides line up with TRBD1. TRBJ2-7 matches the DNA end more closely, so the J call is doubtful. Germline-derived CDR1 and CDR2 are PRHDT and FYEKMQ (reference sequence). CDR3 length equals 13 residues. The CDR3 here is CASSSGTAYEQYF. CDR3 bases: TGTGCCAGCAGCTCCGGGACAGCTTACGAGCAGTACTTC.

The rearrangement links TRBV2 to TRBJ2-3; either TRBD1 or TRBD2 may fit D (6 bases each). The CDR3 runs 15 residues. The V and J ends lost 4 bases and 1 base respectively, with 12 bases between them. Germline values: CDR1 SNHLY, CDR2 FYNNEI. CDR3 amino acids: CASSGGRDGTDTQYF. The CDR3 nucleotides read TGTGCCAGCAGTGGGGGGCGGGATGGCACAGATACGCAGTATTTT. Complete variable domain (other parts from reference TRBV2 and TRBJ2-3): EPEVTQTPSHQVTQMGQEVILRCVPISNHLYFYWYRQILGQKVEFLVSFYNNEISEKSEIFDDQFSVERPDGSNFTLKIRSTKLEDSAMYFCASSGGRDGTDTQYFGPGTRLTVL.

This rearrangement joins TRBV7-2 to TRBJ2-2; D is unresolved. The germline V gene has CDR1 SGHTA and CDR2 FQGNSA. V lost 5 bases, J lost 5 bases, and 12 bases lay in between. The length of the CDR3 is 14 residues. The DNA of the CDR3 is TGTGCCAGCAGCCCCGGCGGCGGAACCGGGGAGCTGTTTTTT. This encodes CASSPGGGTGELFF.

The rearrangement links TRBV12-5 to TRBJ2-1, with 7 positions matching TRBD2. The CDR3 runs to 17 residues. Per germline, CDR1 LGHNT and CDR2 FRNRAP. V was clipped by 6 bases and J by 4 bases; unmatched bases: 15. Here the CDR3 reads CASGGSSGRLGYNEQFF. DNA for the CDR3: TGTGCTAGTGGGGGGTCTAGCGGTCGGCTGGGATACAATGAGCAGTTCTTC.

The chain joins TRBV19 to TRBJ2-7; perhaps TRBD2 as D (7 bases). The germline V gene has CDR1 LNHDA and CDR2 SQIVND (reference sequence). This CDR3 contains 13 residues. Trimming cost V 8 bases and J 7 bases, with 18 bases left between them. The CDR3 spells CASSPDRRGEQYF. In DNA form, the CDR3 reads TGTGCCAGTTCCCCAGACAGGCGGGGGGAGCAGTACTTC.

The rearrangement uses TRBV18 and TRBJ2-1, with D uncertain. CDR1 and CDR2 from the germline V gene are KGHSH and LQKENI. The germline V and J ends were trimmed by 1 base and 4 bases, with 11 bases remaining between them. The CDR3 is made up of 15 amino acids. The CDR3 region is CASSPRAGPYNEQFF. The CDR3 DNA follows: TGTGCCAGCTCACCACGGGCAGGCCCATACAATGAGCAGTTCTTC.

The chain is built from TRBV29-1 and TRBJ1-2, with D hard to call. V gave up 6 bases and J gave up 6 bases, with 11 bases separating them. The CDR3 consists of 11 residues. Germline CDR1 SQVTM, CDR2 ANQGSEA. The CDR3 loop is CSVTVRDGYTF. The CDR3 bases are TGCAGCGTGACGGTCCGGGATGGCTACACCTTC.

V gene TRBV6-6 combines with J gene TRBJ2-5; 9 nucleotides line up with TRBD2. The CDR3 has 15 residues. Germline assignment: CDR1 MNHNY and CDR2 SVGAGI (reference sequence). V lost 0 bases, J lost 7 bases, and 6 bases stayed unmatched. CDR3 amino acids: CASSYSVAGEGTQYF. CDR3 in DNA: TGTGCCAGCAGTTACTCAGTAGCGGGAGAAGGGACCCAGTACTTC.